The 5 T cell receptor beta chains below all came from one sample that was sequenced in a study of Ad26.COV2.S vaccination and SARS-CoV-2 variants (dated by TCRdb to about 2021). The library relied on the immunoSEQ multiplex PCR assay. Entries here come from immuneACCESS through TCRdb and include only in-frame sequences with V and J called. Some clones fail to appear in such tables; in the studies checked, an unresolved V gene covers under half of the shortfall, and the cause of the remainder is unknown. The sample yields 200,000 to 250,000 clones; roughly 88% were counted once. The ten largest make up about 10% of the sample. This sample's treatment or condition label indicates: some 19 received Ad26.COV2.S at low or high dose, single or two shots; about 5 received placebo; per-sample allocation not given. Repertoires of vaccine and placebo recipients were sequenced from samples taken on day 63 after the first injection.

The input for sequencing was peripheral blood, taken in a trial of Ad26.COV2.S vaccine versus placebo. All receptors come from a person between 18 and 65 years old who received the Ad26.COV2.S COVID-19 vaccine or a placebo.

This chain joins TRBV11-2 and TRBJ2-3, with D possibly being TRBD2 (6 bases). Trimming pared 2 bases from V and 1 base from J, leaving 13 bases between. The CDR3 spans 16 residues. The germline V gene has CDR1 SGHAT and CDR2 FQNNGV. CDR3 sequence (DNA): TGTGCCAGCAGCTTATTGTTGCGGGGACGCACAGATACGCAGTATTTT. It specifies CASSLLLRGRTDTQYF.

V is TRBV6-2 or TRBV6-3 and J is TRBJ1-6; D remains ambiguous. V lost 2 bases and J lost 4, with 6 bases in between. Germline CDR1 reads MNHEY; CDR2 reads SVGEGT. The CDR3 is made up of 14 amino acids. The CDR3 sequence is CASSYGLYNSPLHF. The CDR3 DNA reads TGTGCCAGCAGTTACGGACTGTATAATTCACCCCTCCACTTT.

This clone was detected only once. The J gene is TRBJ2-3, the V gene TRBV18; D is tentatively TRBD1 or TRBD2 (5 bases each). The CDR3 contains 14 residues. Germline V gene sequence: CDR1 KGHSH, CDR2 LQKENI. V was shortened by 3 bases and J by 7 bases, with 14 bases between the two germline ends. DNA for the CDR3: TGTGCCAGCTCACCGGCTCAAGGGACGAATACGCAGTATTTT. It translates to CASSPAQGTNTQYF.

The CDR3 is CASSQDKGASGGYNEQFF. The CDR3, as DNA: TGCGCCAGCAGCCAAGATAAGGGGGCTAGCGGGGGGTACAATGAGCAGTTCTTC. V gene TRBV4-1 combines with J gene TRBJ2-1; 11 bases agree with TRBD2. The CDR3 has 18 amino acids. J lost 4 bases, V lost 0 bases, and 8 bases had no gene match. Germline CDR1 MGHRA, CDR2 YSYEKL.

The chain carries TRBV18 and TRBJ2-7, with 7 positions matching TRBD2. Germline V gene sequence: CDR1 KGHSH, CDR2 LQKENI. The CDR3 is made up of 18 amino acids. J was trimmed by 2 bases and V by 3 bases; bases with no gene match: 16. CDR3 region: CASSPLSLASGATYEQYF. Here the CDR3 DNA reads TGTGCCAGCTCACCCCTAAGCCTGGCGAGCGGGGCAACCTACGAGCAGTACTTC.